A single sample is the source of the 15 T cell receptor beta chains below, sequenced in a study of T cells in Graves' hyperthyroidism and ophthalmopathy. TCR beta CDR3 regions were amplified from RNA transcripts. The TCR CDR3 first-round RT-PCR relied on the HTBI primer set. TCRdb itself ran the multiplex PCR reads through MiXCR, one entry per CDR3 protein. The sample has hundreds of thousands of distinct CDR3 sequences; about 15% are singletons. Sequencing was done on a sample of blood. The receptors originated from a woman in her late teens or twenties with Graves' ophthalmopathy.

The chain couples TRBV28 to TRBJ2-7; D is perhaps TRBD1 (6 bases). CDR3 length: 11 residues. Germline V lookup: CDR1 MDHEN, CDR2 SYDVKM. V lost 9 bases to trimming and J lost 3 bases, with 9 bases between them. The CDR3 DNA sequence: TGTGCCAGTAGGGACAACTACGAGCAGTACTTC. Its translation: CASRDNYEQYF.

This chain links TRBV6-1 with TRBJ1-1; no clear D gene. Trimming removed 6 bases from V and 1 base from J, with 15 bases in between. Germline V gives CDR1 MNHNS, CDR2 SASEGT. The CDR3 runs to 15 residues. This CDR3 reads CASRPPSSSNTEAFF. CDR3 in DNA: TGTGCCAGCAGGCCTCCCAGCAGCTCGAACACTGAAGCTTTCTTT.

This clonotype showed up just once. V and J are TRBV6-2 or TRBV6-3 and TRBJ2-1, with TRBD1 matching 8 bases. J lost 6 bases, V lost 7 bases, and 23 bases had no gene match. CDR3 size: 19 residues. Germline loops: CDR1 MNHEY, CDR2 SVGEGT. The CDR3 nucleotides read TGTGCCAGCACCACATCTTCAGGGGGCGTTTGGATTGGTGGCAATGAGCAGTTCTTC. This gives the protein CASTTSSGGVWIGGNEQFF.

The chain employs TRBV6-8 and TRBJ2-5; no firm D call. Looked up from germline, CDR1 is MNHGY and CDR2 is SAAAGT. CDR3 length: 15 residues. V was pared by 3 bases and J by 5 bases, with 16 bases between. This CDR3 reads CASSYGRGSRETQYF. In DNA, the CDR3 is TGTGCCAGCAGTTATGGTCGTGGGTCCCGGGAGACCCAGTACTTC.

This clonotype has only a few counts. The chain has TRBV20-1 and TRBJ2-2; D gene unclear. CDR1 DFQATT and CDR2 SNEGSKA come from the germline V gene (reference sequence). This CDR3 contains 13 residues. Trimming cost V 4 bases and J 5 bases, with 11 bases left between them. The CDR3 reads CSANSGRTGELFF. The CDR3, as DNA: TGCAGTGCTAACTCCGGACGAACCGGGGAGCTGTTTTTT.

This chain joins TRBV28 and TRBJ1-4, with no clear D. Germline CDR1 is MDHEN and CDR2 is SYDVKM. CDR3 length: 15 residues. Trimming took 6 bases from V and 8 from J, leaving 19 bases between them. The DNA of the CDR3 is TGTGCCAGCAGCGGCGCGGCCGCCGGAAAGGAAAAACTGTTTTTT. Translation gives CASSGAAAGKEKLFF.

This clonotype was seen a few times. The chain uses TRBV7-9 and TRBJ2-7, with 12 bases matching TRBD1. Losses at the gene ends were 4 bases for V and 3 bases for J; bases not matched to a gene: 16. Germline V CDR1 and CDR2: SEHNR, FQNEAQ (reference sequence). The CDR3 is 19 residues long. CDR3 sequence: CASSSSGTGGVRGYYEQYF. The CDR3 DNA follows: TGTGCCAGCAGCTCTAGTGGGACAGGGGGCGTCCGTGGTTACTACGAGCAGTACTTC. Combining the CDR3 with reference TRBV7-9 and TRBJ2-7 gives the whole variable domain DTGVSQNPRHKITKRGQNVTFRCDPISEHNRLYWYRQTLGQGPEFLTYFQNEAQLEKSRLLSDRFSAERPKGSFSTLEIQRTEQGDSAMYLCASSSSGTGGVRGYYEQYFGPGTRLTVT.

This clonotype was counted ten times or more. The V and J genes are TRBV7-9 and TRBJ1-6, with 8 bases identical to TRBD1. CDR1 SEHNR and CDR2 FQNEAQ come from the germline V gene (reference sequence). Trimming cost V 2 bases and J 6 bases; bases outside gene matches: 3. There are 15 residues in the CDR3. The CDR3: CASSLRTGSNSPLHF. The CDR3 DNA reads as TGTGCCAGCAGCTTAAGGACAGGGAGTAATTCACCCCTCCACTTT.

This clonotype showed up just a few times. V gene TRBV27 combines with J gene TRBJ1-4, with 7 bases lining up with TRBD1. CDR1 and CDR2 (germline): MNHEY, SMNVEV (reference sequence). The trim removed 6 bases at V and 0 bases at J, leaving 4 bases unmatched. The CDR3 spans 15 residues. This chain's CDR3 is CASRGGGTTNEKLFF. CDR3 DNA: TGTGCCAGCAGGGGAGGGGGCACAACTAATGAAAAACTGTTTTTT. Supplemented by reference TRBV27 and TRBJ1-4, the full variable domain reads EAQVTQNPRYLITVTGKKLTVTCSQNMNHEYMSWYRQDPGLGLRQIYYSMNVEVTDKGDVPEGYKVSRKEKRNFPLILESPSPNQTSLYFCASRGGGTTNEKLFFGSGTQLSVL.

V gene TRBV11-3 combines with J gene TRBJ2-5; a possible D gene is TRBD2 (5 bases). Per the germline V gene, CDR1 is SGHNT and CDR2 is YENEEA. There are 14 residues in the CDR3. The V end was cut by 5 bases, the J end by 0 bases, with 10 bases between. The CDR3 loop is CASSRDGNQETQYF. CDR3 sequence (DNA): TGTGCCAGCAGCCGAGACGGGAACCAAGAGACCCAGTACTTC.

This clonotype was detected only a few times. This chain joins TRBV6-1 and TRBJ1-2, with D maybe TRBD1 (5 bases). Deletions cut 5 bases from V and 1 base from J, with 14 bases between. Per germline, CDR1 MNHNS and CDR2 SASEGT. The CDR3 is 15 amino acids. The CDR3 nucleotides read TGTGCCAGCAGTTTACAAGGGACGGGTAACTATGGCTACACCTTC. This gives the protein CASSLQGTGNYGYTF.

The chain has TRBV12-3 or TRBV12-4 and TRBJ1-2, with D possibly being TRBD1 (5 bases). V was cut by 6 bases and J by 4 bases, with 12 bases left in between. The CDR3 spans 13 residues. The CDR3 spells CASSQSGAYGYTF. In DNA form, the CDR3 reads TGTGCCAGCAGCCAGAGTGGGGCCTATGGCTACACCTTC.

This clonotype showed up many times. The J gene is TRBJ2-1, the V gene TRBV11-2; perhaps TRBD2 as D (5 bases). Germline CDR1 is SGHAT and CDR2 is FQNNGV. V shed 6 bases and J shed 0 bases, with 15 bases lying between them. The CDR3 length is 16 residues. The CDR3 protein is CASSLTAALSYNEQFF. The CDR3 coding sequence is TGTGCCAGCAGTCTAACAGCGGCCCTCTCCTACAATGAGCAGTTCTTC.

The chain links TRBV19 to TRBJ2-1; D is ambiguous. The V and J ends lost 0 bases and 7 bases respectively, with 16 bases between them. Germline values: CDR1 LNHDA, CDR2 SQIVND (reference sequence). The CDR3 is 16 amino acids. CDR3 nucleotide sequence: TGTGCCAGTAGTATAGAACCCAGTTTACGGAATAATGAGCAGTTCTTC. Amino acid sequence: CASSIEPSLRNNEQFF.

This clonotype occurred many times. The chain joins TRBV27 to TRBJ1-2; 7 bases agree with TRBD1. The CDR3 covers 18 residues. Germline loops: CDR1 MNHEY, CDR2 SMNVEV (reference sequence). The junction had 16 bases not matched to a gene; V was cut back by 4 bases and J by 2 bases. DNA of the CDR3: TGTGCCAGCAGTTCACTACTATTATACCGGGACAGAAACTATGGCTACACCTTC. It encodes CASSSLLLYRDRNYGYTF.